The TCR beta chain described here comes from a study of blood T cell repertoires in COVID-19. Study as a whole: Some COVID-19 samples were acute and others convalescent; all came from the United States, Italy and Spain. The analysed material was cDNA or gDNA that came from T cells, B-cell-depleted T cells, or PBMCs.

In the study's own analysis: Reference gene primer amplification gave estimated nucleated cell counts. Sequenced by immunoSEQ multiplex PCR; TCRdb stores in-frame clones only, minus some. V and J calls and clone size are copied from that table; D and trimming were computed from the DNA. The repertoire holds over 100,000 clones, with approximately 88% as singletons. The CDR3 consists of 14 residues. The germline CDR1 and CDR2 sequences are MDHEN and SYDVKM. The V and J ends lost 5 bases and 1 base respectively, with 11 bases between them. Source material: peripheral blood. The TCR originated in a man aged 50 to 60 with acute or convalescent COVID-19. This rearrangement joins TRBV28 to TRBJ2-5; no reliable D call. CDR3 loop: CASSPPGAQETQYF. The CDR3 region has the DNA TGTGCCAGCAGTCCCCCGGGTGCCCAAGAGACCCAGTACTTC.